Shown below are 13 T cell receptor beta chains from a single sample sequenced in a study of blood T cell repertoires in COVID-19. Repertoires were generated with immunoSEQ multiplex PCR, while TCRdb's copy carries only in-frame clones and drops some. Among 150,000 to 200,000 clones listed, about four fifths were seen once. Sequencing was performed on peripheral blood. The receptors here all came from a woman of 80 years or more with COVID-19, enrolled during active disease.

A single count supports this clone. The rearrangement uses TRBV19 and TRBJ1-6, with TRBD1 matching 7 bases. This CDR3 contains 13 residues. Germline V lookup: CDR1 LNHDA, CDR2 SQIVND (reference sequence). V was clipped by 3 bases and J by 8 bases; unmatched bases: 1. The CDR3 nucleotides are TGTGCCAGTAGTATTGGACAGGATTCACCCCTCCACTTT. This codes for CASSIGQDSPLHF.

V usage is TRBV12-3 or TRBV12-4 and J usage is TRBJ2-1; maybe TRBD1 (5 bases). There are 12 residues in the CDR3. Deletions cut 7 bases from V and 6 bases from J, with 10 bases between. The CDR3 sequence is CASTSRGNEQFF. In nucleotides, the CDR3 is TGTGCCAGCACCTCAAGGGGCAATGAGCAGTTCTTC.

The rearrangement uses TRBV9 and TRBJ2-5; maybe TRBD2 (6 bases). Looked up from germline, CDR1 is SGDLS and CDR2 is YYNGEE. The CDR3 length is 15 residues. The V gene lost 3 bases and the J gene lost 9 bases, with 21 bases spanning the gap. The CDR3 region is CASSGGTVLDEAQYF. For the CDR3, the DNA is TGTGCCAGCAGCGGAGGGACTGTACTTGATGAGGCCCAGTACTTC. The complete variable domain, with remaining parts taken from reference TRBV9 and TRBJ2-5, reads DSGVTQTPKHLITATGQRVTLRCSPRSGDLSVYWYQQSLDQGLQFLIQYYNGEERAKGNILERFSAQQFPDLHSELNLSSLELGDSALYFCASSGGTVLDEAQYFGPGTRLLVL.

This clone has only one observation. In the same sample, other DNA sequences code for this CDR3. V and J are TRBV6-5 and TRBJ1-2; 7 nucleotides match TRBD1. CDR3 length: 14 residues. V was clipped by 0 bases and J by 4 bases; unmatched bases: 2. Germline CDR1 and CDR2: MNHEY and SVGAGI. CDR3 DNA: TGTGCCAGCAGTTACTCGACAGGGATCTATGGCTACACCTTC. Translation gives CASSYSTGIYGYTF.

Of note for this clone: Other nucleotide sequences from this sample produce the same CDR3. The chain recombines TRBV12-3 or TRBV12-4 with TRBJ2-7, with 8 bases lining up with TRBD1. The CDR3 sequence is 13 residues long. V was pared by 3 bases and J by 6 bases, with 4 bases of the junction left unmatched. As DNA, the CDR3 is TGTGCCAGCAGTTTGGGTCAGGGGGCCGAGCAGTACTTC. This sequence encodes CASSLGQGAEQYF.

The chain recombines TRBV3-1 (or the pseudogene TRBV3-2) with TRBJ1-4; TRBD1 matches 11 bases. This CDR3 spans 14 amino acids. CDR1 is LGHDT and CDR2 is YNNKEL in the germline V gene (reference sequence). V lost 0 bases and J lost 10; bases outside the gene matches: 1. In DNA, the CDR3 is TGTGCCAGCAGCCAAGACGGGACAGGGGGAAAACTGTTTTTT. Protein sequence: CASSQDGTGGKLFF.

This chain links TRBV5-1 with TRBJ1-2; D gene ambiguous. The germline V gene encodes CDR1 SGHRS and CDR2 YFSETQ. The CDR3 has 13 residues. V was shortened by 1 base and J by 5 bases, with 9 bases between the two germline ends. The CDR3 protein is CASSLMPDYGYTF. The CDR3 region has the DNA TGCGCCAGCAGCTTGATGCCAGATTATGGCTACACCTTC.

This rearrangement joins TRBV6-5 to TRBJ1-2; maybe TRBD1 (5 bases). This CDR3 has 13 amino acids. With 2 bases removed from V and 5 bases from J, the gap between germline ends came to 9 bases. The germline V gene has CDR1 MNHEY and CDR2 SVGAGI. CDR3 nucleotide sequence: TGTGCCAGCAGTTACGGGGCGGGGTATGGCTACACCTTC. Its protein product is CASSYGAGYGYTF.

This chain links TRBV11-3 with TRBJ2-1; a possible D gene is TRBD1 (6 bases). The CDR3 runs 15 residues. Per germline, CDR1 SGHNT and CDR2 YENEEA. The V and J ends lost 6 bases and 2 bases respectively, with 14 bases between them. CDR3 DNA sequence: TGTGCCAGCAGTCCGGACAGTAATCCCTACAATGAGCAGTTCTTC. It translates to CASSPDSNPYNEQFF.

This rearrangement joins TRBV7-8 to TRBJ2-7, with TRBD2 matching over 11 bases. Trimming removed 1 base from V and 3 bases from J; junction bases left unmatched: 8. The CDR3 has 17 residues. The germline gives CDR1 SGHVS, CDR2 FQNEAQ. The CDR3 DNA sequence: TGTGCCAGCAGCTTAGGCGTAGCGGGAGGGGTGGGCTACGAGCAGTACTTC. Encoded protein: CASSLGVAGGVGYEQYF.

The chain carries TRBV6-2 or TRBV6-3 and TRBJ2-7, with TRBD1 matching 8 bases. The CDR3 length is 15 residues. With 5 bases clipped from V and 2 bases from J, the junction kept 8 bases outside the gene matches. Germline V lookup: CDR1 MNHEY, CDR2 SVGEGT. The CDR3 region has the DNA TGTGCCAGCAGTGACCCCGGGACAGGAGCCTACGAGCAGTACTTC. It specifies CASSDPGTGAYEQYF.

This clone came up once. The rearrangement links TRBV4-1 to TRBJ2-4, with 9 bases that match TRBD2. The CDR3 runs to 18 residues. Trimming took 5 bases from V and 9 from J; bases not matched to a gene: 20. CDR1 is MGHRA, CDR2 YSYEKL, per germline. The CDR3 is CASSSQSPEGGRGVIQYF. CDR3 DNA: TGCGCCAGCAGCAGCCAGAGCCCTGAGGGCGGGAGGGGGGTCATTCAGTACTTC.

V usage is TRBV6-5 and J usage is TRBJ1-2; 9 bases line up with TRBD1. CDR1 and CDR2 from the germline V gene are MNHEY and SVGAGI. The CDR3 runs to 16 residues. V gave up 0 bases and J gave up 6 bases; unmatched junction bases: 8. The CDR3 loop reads CASSYSLTGGSHGYTF. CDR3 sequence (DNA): TGTGCCAGCAGTTACTCCCTTACAGGGGGCTCTCATGGCTACACCTTC.